The present TCR beta chain was sequenced within a study of shared clonotypes between healthy human individuals. Findings and limits, study-wide: Richness estimates generally favored naive over memory subsets.

The V gene end was trimmed by 5 bases and the J gene end by 5 bases; junction bases not matched to a gene: 11. Germline V gene data show CDR1 as GTSNPN and CDR2 as SVGIG (reference sequence). The CDR3 length is 15 residues. As for this clone: What it recognizes is unknown.

Deep-level running was used for the assay. The authors' processing: ImmunoSEQ sequences covered only the junction and lacked quality scores; filtering therefore differed. Method: immunoSEQ multiplex PCR; TCRdb's copy keeps in-frame clones and lacks some. V, J and clone size were drawn from that table, and D and trimming were deduced from the DNA. Of approximately 2,000,000 clones in the sample, 80% to 95% were seen once. The specimen was naive CD4+ T cells from PBMCs. Sample subset: CD45RA+ positively selected. This sequence originates from a man younger than 35 in good health. Some clones in this sample may be carry-over from other donors' samples. The gene calls are TRBV30 and TRBJ2-5; 10 bases map to TRBD2. The CDR3 DNA sequence: TGTGCCTGGGGAGGGCTAGCGGGAGTAGGGGAGACCCAGTACTTC. Translated, it gives CAWGGLAGVGETQYF.